This T cell receptor (beta chain) was identified in a study of T-cell memory formation after mild COVID-19. As for the study in general: Largely, the TCR clusters proved donor specific. Study-wide points: A balance of CD4 and CD8 characterized clones contracting day 15 to 85, whereas later expanders leaned CD4+.

Trimming took off 1 base at V and 0 bases at J, with 9 bases between the two ends. The CDR3 is 14 residues long. Per the germline V gene, CDR1 is SQVTM and CDR2 is ANQGSEA. A note on this clonotype: The antigen remains undetermined.

Constant-segment primers and 5'RACE yielded cDNA libraries for TCR alpha and TCR beta, each carrying sample barcodes and UMIs. TCRdb recomputed calls from the 5' RACE reads with MiXCR, one row per CDR3 protein. This repertoire shows approximately 350,000 distinct CDR3 sequences, 25% to 30% found once; its top ten account for about 14%. The receptor's source is an adult woman who had mild COVID-19 (a few samples of this study predate the infection). Cell type and time point are not known. V is TRBV29-1 and J is TRBJ1-1; D is unclear. Sequenced material: PBMCs or a T cell subset sorted from them (not recorded which). This CDR3 reads CSVEAGGMNTEAFF. CDR3 in DNA: TGCAGCGTTGAAGCTGGAGGGATGAACACTGAAGCTTTCTTT.